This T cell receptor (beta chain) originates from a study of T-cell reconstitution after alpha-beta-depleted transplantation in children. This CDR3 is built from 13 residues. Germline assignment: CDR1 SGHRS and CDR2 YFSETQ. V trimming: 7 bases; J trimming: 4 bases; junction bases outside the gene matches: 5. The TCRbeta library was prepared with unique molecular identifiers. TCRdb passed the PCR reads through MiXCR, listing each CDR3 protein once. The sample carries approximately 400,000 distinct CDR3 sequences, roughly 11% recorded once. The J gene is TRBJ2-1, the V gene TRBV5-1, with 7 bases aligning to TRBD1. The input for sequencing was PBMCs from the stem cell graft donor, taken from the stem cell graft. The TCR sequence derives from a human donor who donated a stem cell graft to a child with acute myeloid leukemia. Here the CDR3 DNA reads TGCGCCAGCGGCACGACAGGGTACAATGAGCAGTTCTTC. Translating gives CASGTTGYNEQFF.